One and the same sample provided the 20 T cell receptor beta chains below, sequenced in a study of identical twins. TCRdb itself ran the 5' RACE reads through MiXCR, one entry per CDR3 protein. In the table there are hundreds of thousands of distinct CDR3 sequences, less than 8% of which are singletons. This same sample was also part of a study on yellow fever vaccine responses in identical twins.

The sample was memory (CD45RO+) T cells sorted from blood. The source is a woman aged 18-29 years in good health.

This clonotype appeared many times. J is TRBJ2-2 and V is TRBV25-1; D is uncertain. V lost 0 bases and J 6 bases, leaving 5 bases between the germline ends. The germline V gene has CDR1 MGHDK and CDR2 SYGVNS. The CDR3 consists of 13 residues. The CDR3 loop is CASSEYMPGELFF. The CDR3 nucleotides are TGTGCCAGCAGTGAATATATGCCCGGGGAGCTGTTTTTT.

In this sample, this clonotype turned up a few times. V is TRBV15 and J is TRBJ2-4, with 8 positions matching TRBD2. Germline CDR1 reads LNHNV; CDR2 reads YYDKDF (reference sequence). The CDR3 consists of 19 residues. Trimming at V came to 0 bases and at J to 2 bases, leaving 12 bases not matched to a gene. DNA of the CDR3: TGTGCCACCAGCAGAGATGCGGGAGGATCTAGCGCGACCAAAAACATTCAGTACTTC. Translating it yields CATSRDAGGSSATKNIQYF.

The genes are TRBV12-3 or TRBV12-4 and TRBJ2-1; maybe TRBD1 (6 bases). Trimming stripped 7 bases from V and 3 bases from J, with 13 bases between. CDR3 length equals 14 residues. The CDR3 coding sequence is TGTGCCAGCACCATAGACAGGATCTACAATGAGCAGTTCTTC. This gives the protein CASTIDRIYNEQFF.

This clonotype was seen at least ten times. Mismatch with germline at one junction end may stem from a read error. The chain combines TRBV20-1 with TRBJ2-7; 7 bases align to TRBD2. The germline V gene encodes CDR1 DFQATT and CDR2 SNEGSKA (reference sequence). The CDR3 length is 12 residues. CDR3 sequence reads: CSATSDSYEQYF. DNA of the CDR3: TGCAGCGCTACTAGCGACTCCTACGAGCAGTACTTC.

This clonotype turned up a few times. This chain joins TRBV19 and TRBJ1-5; D might be TRBD1 (6 bases). V was cut by 10 bases and J by 3 bases, with 16 bases left in between. The CDR3 spans 14 residues. Germline assignment: CDR1 LNHDA and CDR2 SQIVND (reference sequence). The CDR3 DNA is TGTGCCACAAAAACAGGGTATCCCAATCAGCCCCAGCATTTT. It yields the protein CATKTGYPNQPQHF.

The table lists this clonotype with many counts. This chain joins TRBV5-8 and TRBJ2-7, with TRBD1 identical over 7 bases. V was pared by 4 bases and J by 5 bases, with 9 bases of the junction left unmatched. This CDR3 is built from 14 residues. Germline V lookup: CDR1 SGHTS, CDR2 YDEGEE. CDR3 region: CASSLRTGINEQYF. The CDR3 region has the DNA TGTGCCAGCAGCCTCCGGACAGGCATCAACGAGCAGTACTTC.

The chain employs TRBV3-1 and TRBJ2-7; D remains unclear. The CDR3 is 14 residues long. Trimming took off 1 base at V and 2 bases at J, with 9 bases between the two ends. Germline loops: CDR1 LGHDT, CDR2 YNNKEL (reference sequence). CDR3 sequence: CASSQGVGTYEQYF. CDR3 nucleotides: TGTGCCAGCAGCCAAGGGGTCGGCACCTACGAGCAGTACTTC.

The sample holds one count of this clonotype. A much larger clone is a single base away; this may be a read error. This CDR3 is CASSNADLGTQCF. In nucleotides, the CDR3 is TGTGCCAGCAGCAACGCGGATTTGGGTACGCAGTGTTTT. The genes are TRBV6-1 and TRBJ2-3; the D is unclear. Germline V gives CDR1 MNHNS, CDR2 SASEGT. The CDR3 has 13 residues.

The gene calls are TRBV5-1 and TRBJ2-1; D is possibly TRBD1 (5 bases). Germline CDR1 and CDR2: SGHRS and YFSETQ. The V gene lost 1 base and the J gene lost 7 bases, with 15 bases spanning the gap. The CDR3 length is 15 residues. CDR3 nucleotides: TGCGCCAGCAGCTTGACGTCGGCAGGGCAGAATGAGCAGTTCTTC. Encoded protein: CASSLTSAGQNEQFF.

At least ten counts were recorded for this clonotype. The chain combines TRBV20-1 with TRBJ1-5, with 9 bases aligning to TRBD1. V lost 3 bases to trimming and J lost 9 bases; unmatched junction nucleotides: 6. CDR1 and CDR2 (germline): DFQATT, SNEGSKA (reference sequence). The length of the CDR3 is 13 residues. CDR3 sequence (DNA): TGCAGTGCTAGTGACAGGGGGGGATGGCCCCAGCATTTT. Encoded protein: CSASDRGGWPQHF.

A few counts support this clonotype. The rearrangement links TRBV12-3 or TRBV12-4 to TRBJ2-6; a possible D gene is TRBD1 (6 bases). This CDR3 contains 15 residues. Trimming shortened V by 4 bases and J by 1 base, and 8 bases separated the two germline ends. CDR3 sequence reads: CASSSTGSGANVLTF. CDR3 nucleotide sequence: TGTGCCAGCAGTTCCACAGGGTCTGGGGCCAACGTCCTGACTTTC.

The sample holds many counts of this clonotype. The chain employs TRBV4-2 and TRBJ2-1, with no clear D. Per germline, CDR1 LGHNA and CDR2 YNFKEQ. Trimming stripped 1 base from V and 4 bases from J, with 11 bases between. This CDR3 is built from 15 residues. The CDR3 sequence: CASSQGLPEYNEQFF. The CDR3 DNA follows: TGTGCCAGCAGCCAAGGGCTACCCGAGTACAATGAGCAGTTCTTC.

This sequence joins TRBV19 and TRBJ2-3, with TRBD2 matching 9 bases. The trim removed 5 bases at V and 2 bases at J, leaving 5 bases unmatched. Germline V gene data show CDR1 as LNHDA and CDR2 as SQIVND (reference sequence). The CDR3 is made up of 15 amino acids. The CDR3 region has the DNA TGTGCCAGTAGTCTACGCGGGAGGGCCACAGATACGCAGTATTTT. It specifies CASSLRGRATDTQYF.

This clonotype was counted ten times or more. The chain joins TRBV5-1 to TRBJ2-2; 8 nucleotides match TRBD2. Germline V gene data show CDR1 as SGHRS and CDR2 as YFSETQ. The V gene end was trimmed by 7 bases and the J gene end by 0 bases; junction bases not matched to a gene: 8. The CDR3 runs to 16 residues. CDR3 nucleotide sequence: TGCGCCAGCCGGATAACTAGCGGAGCGAACACCGGGGAGCTGTTTTTT. Its translation: CASRITSGANTGELFF.

V usage is TRBV7-9 and J usage is TRBJ2-7; D possibly corresponds to TRBD2 (7 bases). The CDR3 has 15 amino acids. Trimming shortened V by 0 bases and J by 3 bases, and 12 bases separated the two germline ends. Germline V CDR1 and CDR2: SEHNR, FQNEAQ (reference sequence). CDR3 amino acids: CASSLASGGGYEQYF. CDR3 bases: TGTGCCAGCAGCTTAGCTTCGGGGGGCGGCTACGAGCAGTACTTC.

Many counts were recorded for this clonotype. The chain recombines TRBV6-2 or TRBV6-3 with TRBJ2-1; TRBD2 matches 8 bases. The CDR3 extends over 17 amino acids. Germline CDR1 and CDR2: MNHEY and SVGEGT. After removal of 7 bases from V and 3 bases from J, the junction contained 14 bases not matched to a gene. CDR3 DNA sequence: TGTGCCAGCATAGGGACCCCAGCGGGAGTAATCTACAATGAGCAGTTCTTC. Translation: CASIGTPAGVIYNEQFF.

This clonotype has a count of ten or more. The gene calls are TRBV12-3 or TRBV12-4 and TRBJ1-1; D remains ambiguous. The V gene lost 3 bases and the J gene lost 0 bases, with 8 bases spanning the gap. This CDR3 is 14 amino acids long. CDR3 in DNA: TGTGCCAGCAGTTTGGGCTTTCTGAACACTGAAGCTTTCTTT. Its translation is CASSLGFLNTEAFF.

Only a few counts were recorded for this clonotype. V and J are TRBV5-1 and TRBJ2-2, with TRBD2 as a possible D gene (5 bases). This CDR3 region has 17 residues. V was trimmed by 1 base and J by 0 bases, leaving 13 bases between them. Looked up from germline, CDR1 is SGHRS and CDR2 is YFSETQ. As DNA, the CDR3 is TGCGCCAGCAGCTTGAGAGGGCCACTTTCGAACACCGGGGAGCTGTTTTTT. Protein sequence: CASSLRGPLSNTGELFF.

At least ten counts were recorded for this clonotype. This chain links TRBV28 with TRBJ2-4, with D possibly TRBD2 on 7 matching bases. Trimming pared 6 bases from V and 4 bases from J, leaving 16 bases between. From germline, CDR1 is MDHEN and CDR2 SYDVKM. The CDR3 consists of 15 residues. DNA for the CDR3: TGTGCCAGCAGCTTCTCACAGGGAGGGAAAAACATTCAGTACTTC. This gives the protein CASSFSQGGKNIQYF.

This chain links TRBV6-1 with TRBJ2-5; 11 bases are shared with TRBD1. Trimming removed 6 bases from V and 5 bases from J; junction bases left unmatched: 8. From germline, CDR1 is MNHNS and CDR2 SASEGT. This CDR3 comprises 15 residues. CDR3 sequence: CASRGTGGNRETQYF. The CDR3 DNA is TGTGCCAGCAGAGGGACAGGGGGAAATCGGGAGACCCAGTACTTC.